This T cell receptor beta chain was identified during a study of blood T cell repertoires in COVID-19. In the study overall: The samples span acute and convalescent COVID-19 from the United States, Italy and Spain. The cDNA or gDNA used as material had been derived from T cells, B-cell-depleted T cells, or PBMCs.

J lost 1 base, V lost 2 bases, and 2 bases had no gene match. Germline loops: CDR1 GTSNPN, CDR2 SVGIG (reference sequence). The CDR3 is 16 amino acids. In the original analysis: It was from reference gene primer amplification that nucleated cell counts were estimated. Using immunoSEQ multiplex PCR, the repertoire was profiled, and TCRdb retains in-frame clones only, with some absent. That table supplies the V and J calls and clone size; D and trimming were determined from the DNA. The sample carries some 670,000 clones, 90% recorded once. This clone was detected only once. The sample comprised peripheral blood. This sequence originates from a woman aged 18-29 years with acute or convalescent COVID-19. The chain recombines TRBV30 with TRBJ2-3; 14 positions match TRBD2. CDR3 nucleotides: TGTGCCTGGAGTCTGGGACTAGCGGGGGGCACAGATACGCAGTATTTT. Amino acid sequence: CAWSLGLAGGTDTQYF.